These T cell receptor beta chains were read from a single sample in a study of shared T cell receptors in the human thymus. Using immunoSEQ multiplex PCR, the repertoire was profiled, and TCRdb retains in-frame clones only, with some absent. The sample has fewer than 700,000 clones, roughly 90% seen once. Separately, the same data were catalogued under a study of human thymus T cells.

Specimen: thymocytes. Every receptor here comes from a boy younger than two with a congenital heart defect. CDR3s include the opening cysteine and the closing phenylalanine or tryptophan. A D gene is named only where the DNA matches it firmly.

j_call	d_call	v_call	cdr3_nt	cdr3_aa
TRBJ2-7	-	TRBV7-2	TGTGCCAGCAGCTTACGTTGGCAGGGAGGCTCCTACGAGCAGTACTTC	CASSLRWQGGSYEQYF
TRBJ2-3	TRBD2	TRBV19	TGTGCCAGTAGTATCACTAGCGGGAGCACAGATACGCAGTATTTT	CASSITSGSTDTQYF
TRBJ2-2	TRBD2	TRBV7-7	TGTGCCAGCAGCTCCTCGGGGGGGAACACCGGGGAGCTGTTTTTT	CASSSSGGNTGELFF
TRBJ1-5	TRBD1	TRBV28	TGTGCCAGCCGACAGGGGGAAAGAGGACAGCCCCAGCATTTT	CASRQGERGQPQHF
TRBJ2-1	TRBD2	TRBV5-4	TGTGCCAGCAGCCCGGGGGGGTGGGGGAGGCATGAGCAGTTCTTC	CASSPGGWGRHEQFF
TRBJ2-7	-	TRBV28	TGTGCCAGCAGTTCCCAGCGCCCACCCTACGAGCAGTACTTC	CASSSQRPPYEQYF
TRBJ2-3	TRBD2	TRBV5-6	TGTGCCAGCAGCTTGGGAGGGGAGGGAGTAGTTCCAGATACGCAGTATTTT	CASSLGGEGVVPDTQYF
TRBJ2-1	TRBD2	TRBV29-1	TGCAGCGGGGGTAGCGGGAGTCGATCCTACAATGAGCAGTTCTTC	CSGGSGSRSYNEQFF
TRBJ2-5	-	TRBV4-1	TGCGCCAGCAGCCCATCGTACGGGAGTGGAGTTACGTACTTC	CASSPSYGSGVTYF
TRBJ2-3	-	TRBV28	TGTGCCAGCAGTTTTATAGCAGATACGCAGTATTTT	CASSFIADTQYF